These 17 T cell receptor beta chains originate from one sample sequenced in a study of blood T cell repertoires in COVID-19. Generated by immunoSEQ multiplex PCR, the TCRdb table keeps only in-frame clones and is missing some. The repertoire has 99,000 or so clones, about four fifths of them found once; the top ten carry approximately 3.4%. The sample comprised peripheral blood. Receptor source: an elderly woman with active or convalescent COVID-19.

V and J are TRBV28 and TRBJ1-1; D is perhaps TRBD1 (5 bases). V was pared by 1 base and J by 1 base, with 7 bases between. Germline lookup yields CDR1 MDHEN and CDR2 SYDVKM. The CDR3 is made up of 14 amino acids. The CDR3 region has the DNA TGTGCCAGCAGTTTATTTGACAGGAACACTGAAGCTTTCTTT. Protein product: CASSLFDRNTEAFF.

The rearrangement links TRBV19 to TRBJ1-1; 7 nucleotides agree with TRBD1. The CDR3 length is 13 residues. V shed 3 bases and J 4 bases; nucleotides not matched to a gene: 2. Germline V gene lookup returns CDR1 LNHDA and CDR2 SQIVND (reference sequence). The CDR3 nucleotides read TGTGCCAGTAGTATCAGGGGGGTCACTGAAGCTTTCTTT. Its protein product is CASSIRGVTEAFF.

J is TRBJ2-7 and V is TRBV5-4, with a possible D match to TRBD1 (6 bases). Trimming stripped 2 bases from V and 5 bases from J, with 14 bases between. This CDR3 has 14 amino acids. From germline, CDR1 is SGHNT and CDR2 YYREEE (reference sequence). The CDR3 nucleotides are TGTGCCAGCAGCTTTTTGGGACAACCGGACGAGCAGTACTTC. Translation: CASSFLGQPDEQYF.

V usage is TRBV11-1 and J usage is TRBJ1-1; D gene uncertain. V was trimmed by 6 bases and J by 1 base, leaving 18 bases between them. Germline V CDR1 and CDR2: SGHAT, FQDESV (reference sequence). CDR3 length: 16 residues. Here the CDR3 reads CASRSFGRGSNTEAFF. In nucleotides, the CDR3 is TGTGCCAGCAGATCCTTTGGGCGGGGTTCGAACACTGAAGCTTTCTTT. The whole variable domain, filled in from reference TRBV11-1 and TRBJ1-1, reads EAEVAQSPRYKITEKSQAVAFWCDPISGHATLYWYRQILGQGPELLVQFQDESVVDDSQLPKDRFSAERLKGVDSTLKIQPAELGDSAMYLCASRSFGRGSNTEAFFGQGTRLTVV.

This chain links TRBV19 with TRBJ2-3, with TRBD1 identical over 8 bases. This CDR3 is 17 amino acids long. The V segment lost 0 bases and the J segment 6 bases; nucleotides outside the gene matches: 11. Germline CDR1 and CDR2: LNHDA and SQIVND (reference sequence). The DNA for the CDR3 is TGTGCCAGTAGTATAGATCTATCGACAGGGGCGAGTGATACGCAGTATTTT. It specifies CASSIDLSTGASDTQYF.

V gene TRBV15 combines with J gene TRBJ1-1, with 7 bases that match TRBD1. Germline assignment: CDR1 LNHNV and CDR2 YYDKDF (reference sequence). This CDR3 has 15 amino acids. V trimming: 3 bases; J trimming: 1 base; junction bases outside the gene matches: 5. The CDR3 DNA sequence: TGTGCCACCAGCAGGGACAGGTGTCGGAACACTGAAGCTTTCTTT. This translates into CATSRDRCRNTEAFF.

This rearrangement joins TRBV6-5 to TRBJ2-7, with D maybe TRBD2 (6 bases). V was cut by 4 bases and J by 1 base, with 11 bases left in between. Germline V CDR1 and CDR2: MNHEY, SVGAGI. The CDR3 extends over 14 amino acids. The CDR3 nucleotides read TGTGCCAGCAGTTCCCCGGGACTTTCCTACGAGCAGTACTTC. Translating it yields CASSSPGLSYEQYF.

The DNA of the CDR3 is TGTGCCAGTAGTACCCTGACAGGGGACTATGGCTACACCTTC. It encodes CASSTLTGDYGYTF. The chain recombines TRBV19 with TRBJ1-2, with 8 positions matching TRBD1. Germline CDR1 and CDR2: LNHDA and SQIVND (reference sequence). The junction had 4 bases not matched to a gene; V was cut back by 4 bases and J by 3 bases. The CDR3 is 14 residues long.

The chain couples TRBV30 to TRBJ1-3; D is ambiguous. CDR1 and CDR2 from the germline V gene are GTSNPN and SVGIG (reference sequence). This CDR3 has 13 amino acids. V gave up 5 bases and J gave up 0 bases, with 8 bases separating them. The CDR3 sequence is CAWENNSGNTIYF. The CDR3 nucleotides read TGTGCCTGGGAGAATAACTCTGGAAACACCATATATTTT.

The CDR3 loop reads CASSYSSKGPDQPQHF. Here the CDR3 DNA reads TGTGCCAGCAGTTACTCGTCCAAGGGGCCCGATCAGCCCCAGCATTTT. The V call is TRBV6-2 or TRBV6-3, the J call TRBJ1-5, with D possibly TRBD1 on 5 matching bases. V was cut by 0 bases and J by 5 bases, with 14 bases left in between. Germline CDR1 MNHEY, CDR2 SVGEGT. CDR3 length: 16 amino acids.

J is TRBJ1-1 and V is TRBV4-1; the D is unclear. Looked up from germline, CDR1 is MGHRA and CDR2 is YSYEKL. This CDR3 has 14 residues. Trimming left V 5 bases short and J 0 bases short, with 10 bases between. CDR3 in DNA: TGCGCCAGCAGCTATTTCACAGTGAACACTGAAGCTTTCTTT. Protein product: CASSYFTVNTEAFF.

The chain combines TRBV9 with TRBJ1-1; 7 bases fit TRBD1. The germline gives CDR1 SGDLS, CDR2 YYNGEE. The CDR3 is 14 residues long. The ends lost 4 bases at V and 7 bases at J; junction bases unmatched: 10. CDR3 DNA: TGTGCCAGCAGCCCGGGGACAGTAAGTAATGAAGCTTTCTTT. The encoded protein is CASSPGTVSNEAFF. Based on the CDR3 plus reference TRBV9 and TRBJ1-1, the full variable domain is DSGVTQTPKHLITATGQRVTLRCSPRSGDLSVYWYQQSLDQGLQFLIQYYNGEERAKGNILERFSAQQFPDLHSELNLSSLELGDSALYFCASSPGTVSNEAFFGQGTRLTVV.

The chain couples TRBV19 to TRBJ1-5; D might be TRBD1 (6 bases). Trimming cost V 3 bases and J 7 bases, with 16 bases left between them. Germline values: CDR1 LNHDA, CDR2 SQIVND (reference sequence). This CDR3 has 15 amino acids. The CDR3 loop reads CASSILAGAEQPQHF. As DNA, the CDR3 is TGTGCCAGTAGTATTCTGGCAGGGGCGGAACAGCCCCAGCATTTT.

The V call is TRBV6-5, the J call TRBJ1-3, with a weak D call TRBD1 (5 bases). Trimming cost V 0 bases and J 0 bases, with 9 bases left between them. The CDR3 loop spans 16 amino acids. CDR1 MNHEY and CDR2 SVGAGI come from the germline V gene. CDR3 protein: CASSYSHGGSGNTIYF. The CDR3, as DNA: TGTGCCAGCAGTTACTCGCACGGGGGCTCTGGAAACACCATATATTTT.

This rearrangement joins TRBV4-2 to TRBJ2-3; D is possibly TRBD2 (6 bases). This CDR3 contains 15 residues. The V gene lost 1 base and the J gene lost 4 bases, with 12 bases spanning the gap. Germline CDR1 LGHNA, CDR2 YNFKEQ. For the CDR3, the DNA is TGTGCCAGCAGCCAAGGGGCTAGCGTGGCAGATACGCAGTATTTT. Translating gives CASSQGASVADTQYF.

V usage is TRBV4-3 and J usage is TRBJ1-2; possible D gene TRBD1, 6 bases. This CDR3 is 14 amino acids long. Germline values: CDR1 LGHNA, CDR2 YSLEER. Trimming took 1 base from V and 4 from J, leaving 10 bases between them. The DNA of the CDR3 is TGCGCCAGCAGCCAAGGCCGGGGGGCCTATGGCTACACCTTC. This codes for CASSQGRGAYGYTF.

The chain carries TRBV9 and TRBJ2-1; 7 positions match TRBD2. Per the germline V gene, CDR1 is SGDLS and CDR2 is YYNGEE. The J segment lost 0 bases and the V segment lost 4 bases, leaving 7 bases of the junction unmatched. The CDR3 sequence is 16 residues long. CDR3 in DNA: TGTGCCAGCAGCCCGCGACTAGCAGGCTCCTACAATGAGCAGTTCTTC. As protein: CASSPRLAGSYNEQFF.